This T cell receptor (beta chain) stems from a study of cytomegalovirus exposure and HLA in healthy donors. Broader study findings: Cytomegalovirus-associated TCR beta chains were listed, numbering 150 to 200. A later analysis reportedly found fewer N-insertions in an Asian-associated ancestry cluster than the approximately 660-donor mean.

The PCR used 60 Vbeta and 13 Jbeta primers. How the authors handled the data: The count from a later analysis was 79 million or so unique TCR beta chains, 9.5 million to 11 million of them shared. Using immunoSEQ multiplex PCR, the repertoire was profiled, and TCRdb retains in-frame clones only, with some absent. V, J and clone size reflect that table, while D and trimming were determined from the DNA. The data hold roughly 150,000 clones, with around four fifths observed a single time. The CDR3 covers 16 residues. CDR1 is WSHSY and CDR2 is SAAADI in the germline V gene. V was cut by 4 bases and J by 0 bases, with 13 bases left in between. Turning to this clone: Antigen unknown.

The material sequenced was PBMCs. This chain joins TRBV10-2 and TRBJ1-5, with D maybe TRBD1 (6 bases). The source is a man aged 18-30 years in good health and CMV-seropositive. CDR3 sequence reads: CASSGQTGYSNQPQHF. Here the CDR3 DNA reads TGCGCCAGCAGTGGCCAGACAGGTTATAGCAATCAGCCCCAGCATTTT.